This passage covers 4 T cell receptor beta chains from one sample sequenced in a study of long-term antiretroviral therapy in people with HIV. A v3.0 immunoSEQ assay was performed at survey level. This table comes from immunoSEQ multiplex PCR, and its TCRdb copy is limited to in-frame clones, with some not included. The sample lists 35,000 or so clones, approximately 85% seen once, with roughly a tenth in the top ten. Material: unsorted PBMCs, obtained 2.2 years after starting antiretroviral therapy. Every receptor here comes from a man in his late teens or twenties with HIV.

CDR3 sequence (DNA): TGTGCCAGCAGCTCCACCCCCGTCGGCGGACTCTACGAGCAGTACTTC. The encoded protein is CASSSTPVGGLYEQYF. V is TRBV11-2 and J is TRBJ2-7, with D maybe TRBD2 (5 bases). Germline V gives CDR1 SGHAT, CDR2 FQNNGV. The CDR3 totals 16 residues. The V and J ends lost 4 bases and 3 bases respectively, with 19 bases between them.

This clone was seen a single time. The V gene is TRBV13, the J gene TRBJ2-7; unclear D gene. This CDR3 is 13 amino acids long. Germline CDR1 PRHDT, CDR2 FYEKMQ (reference sequence). V lost 7 bases, J lost 2 bases, and 12 bases lay in between. Here the CDR3 DNA reads TGTGCCAGCACAGCGCAGGAGACCTACGAGCAGTACTTC. Translated: CASTAQETYEQYF.

V usage is TRBV10-3 and J usage is TRBJ2-3; 7 bases match TRBD2. The CDR3 contains 18 residues. Trimming cost V 0 bases and J 7 bases; bases outside gene matches: 16. The V gene's germline CDR1 is ENHRY and CDR2 SYGVKD. CDR3 nucleotide sequence: TGTGCCATCAGTGAGTCGCCCGTAATGGGACTACACATAAATACGCAGTATTTT. This codes for CAISESPVMGLHINTQYF.

A note on this clone: The junction departs from the called germline gene at one end, perhaps through a read error. The chain carries TRBV7-7 and TRBJ2-5; the D gene is possibly TRBD2 (6 bases). Germline V lookup: CDR1 SSHAT, CDR2 FNYEAQ (reference sequence). The length of the CDR3 is 14 residues. CDR3 sequence (DNA): TGTGCTAGCAGCTTAGGACTCGGAGGGGAGACCCAGTACTTC. Protein product: CASSLGLGGETQYF.